This T cell receptor beta chain appears in the sequencing data of a study of blood T cell repertoires in COVID-19 (dated by TCRdb to the early 2020s). Study-wide context: Samples from collaborators originated in the United States, Italy and Spain and spanned both the acute and convalescent phases of COVID-19. The material from the prospective study consisted of cDNA or gDNA derived from T cells, B-cell-depleted T cells, or PBMCs. Deeply sampled blood TCRbeta repertoires from subjects exposed to, actively infected with, or recovered from COVID-19 were included in the dataset. The repertoires were released in a freely available public database meant as a resource for research on the immune response to SARS-CoV-2. The samples were drawn from two sources: the first 160 participants of the ongoing ImmuneRACE study, and 1,254 subjects contributed by 6 global collaborators. The sample metadata nearly always contained a de-identified subject ID, COVID-19 status, age in years and sex. Where HLA class I and class II types were available, the types were taken from metadata supplied by the sample provider, not from assay-based typing.

According to the germline V gene, CDR1 reads SGHRS and CDR2 reads YFSETQ. V is cut back by 3 bases and J by 1 base, with 6 bases in the junction unmatched. Spanning cysteine to phenylalanine, the CDR3 consists of 15 amino acids. The sequence is cut down to CDR3 DNA, 45 bases in frame from base 1. About this clone: It lacks a known antigen. No much larger clone exists at a distance of one base, and base qualities are not known.

Paper-wide results and their limitations: How much clinical and demographic metadata was included differed by source and by participant, and the metadata was provided uncurated.

Each collaborating institution followed its own protocols to collect whole blood in K2EDTA tubes. For TCRbeta analysis, collaborator samples were shipped as frozen whole blood, as isolated PBMCs, or as DNA extracted from either sample type. TCRbeta CDR3 regions were amplified from genomic DNA using the immunoSEQ Assay, a bias-controlled multiplex PCR. Processing in the source paper ran as follows. The number of nucleated cells in each sample was estimated by amplification of reference gene primers within the assay. Sequence reads were collapsed and filtered to measure the absolute abundance of every unique TCRbeta CDR3 rearrangement. For each sample, productive Simpson clonality was calculated as the square root of Simpson's diversity index across productive rearrangements. TCRdb took this table from immuneACCESS and kept in-frame rearrangements with V and J called. Such tables lack part of the clones; where checked against another copy, unresolved V genes explain under half of the gap, and the rest is unexplained. V, J and clone size derive from that table, while D and trimming were established from the DNA sequence. This sample comprises around 55,000 clones, 75% to 95% of them detected only once. The ten largest clones take up around an eighth of the sample.

The sequenced material came from peripheral blood. The receptor was derived from a human donor with active COVID-19. The donor label of this sample is uncertain. This chain is built from TRBV5-1 and TRBJ1-1, with 7 junctional bases fitting TRBD1. The base sequence is TGCGCCAGCAGCTGGGGACAGTTCGGGAACACTGAAGCTTTCTTT. This encodes CASSWGQFGNTEAFF.